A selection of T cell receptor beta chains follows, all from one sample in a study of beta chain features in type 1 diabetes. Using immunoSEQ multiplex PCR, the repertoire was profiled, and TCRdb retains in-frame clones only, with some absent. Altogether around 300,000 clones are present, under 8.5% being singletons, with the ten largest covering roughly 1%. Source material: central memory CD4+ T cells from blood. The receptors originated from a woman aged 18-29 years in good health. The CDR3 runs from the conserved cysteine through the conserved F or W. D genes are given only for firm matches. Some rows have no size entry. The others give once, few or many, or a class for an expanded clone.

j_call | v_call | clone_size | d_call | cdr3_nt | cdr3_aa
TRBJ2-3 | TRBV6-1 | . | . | TGTGCCATCAGTGAGTCGACAGATACGCAGTATTTT | CAISESTDTQYF
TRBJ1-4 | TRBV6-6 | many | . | TGTGCCAGCACACGCAGGGTCGGGGGTGTGGAAAAACTGTTTTTT | CASTRRVGGVEKLFF
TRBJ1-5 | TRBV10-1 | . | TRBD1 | TGCGCCAGCGGAACAGGGGTCCAGCATTTT | CASGTGVQHF
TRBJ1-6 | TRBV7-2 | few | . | TGTGCCAGCAGCATAGTTACAGGGTTAGGGGTGAATTCACCCCTCCACTTT | CASSIVTGLGVNSPLHF
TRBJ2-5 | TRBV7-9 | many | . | TGTGCCAGCAGCTTGGGGTCTAGCATTGAGACCCAGTACTTC | CASSLGSSIETQYF
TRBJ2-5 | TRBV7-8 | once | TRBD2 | TGTGCCAGCAGCTTAGGGGGACTAGCGGGAGGTTCTGAGACCCAGTACTTC | CASSLGGLAGGSETQYF
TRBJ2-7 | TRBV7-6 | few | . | TGTGCCAGCAGCCTAACCCCCTACGAGCAGTACTTC | CASSLTPYEQYF
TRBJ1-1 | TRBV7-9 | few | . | TGTGCCAGCAGCCCTCGGGGACCGGCTTTCTTT | CASSPRGPAFF
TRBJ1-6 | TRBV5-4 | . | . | TGTGCCAGCAGCCGCGGGACCCGAAGGGATTCACCCCTCCACTTT | CASSRGTRRDSPLHF
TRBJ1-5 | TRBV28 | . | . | TGTGCCAGCAGCGGACACATCAGCAATCAGCCCCAGCATTTT | CASSGHISNQPQHF
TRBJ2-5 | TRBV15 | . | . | TGTGCCACCAGCAACCCGAGGGAGACCCAGTACTTC | CATSNPRETQYF